This T cell receptor (beta chain) was sequenced for a study of early stage breast cancer tumors. Study-level points and caveats: Compared with adjacent normal breast, tumors showed roughly 2.5-fold denser, more clonal T cells. Bulk DNA sequencing of unsorted cells missed chain pairing and markers.

The V gene lost 1 base and the J gene lost 8 bases, with 5 bases spanning the gap. Germline V lookup: CDR1 SSHAT, CDR2 FNYEAQ (reference sequence). CDR3 size: 12 residues. Remarks on this clone: Its antigen is unidentified.

The repertoire was sequenced with immunoSEQ multiplex PCR; TCRdb's copy has only in-frame clones and lacks some. The table shows 28,000 or so clones, with 74% occurring only once. The source material was blood. This sequence originates from a person aged 40 to 49 with breast cancer. The V gene is TRBV7-7, the J gene TRBJ2-2; no clear D. DNA of the CDR3: TGTGCCAGCAGCTTAGAAGGGGGGGAGCTGTTTTTT. This encodes CASSLEGGELFF.